One and the same sample provided the 29 T cell receptor beta chains below, sequenced in a study of blood T cell repertoires in COVID-19. The assay was immunoSEQ multiplex PCR, and TCRdb's table has in-frame clones only and misses some. This table holds 40,000 to 50,000 clones, around four fifths found once. Material: peripheral blood. The receptors come from a man aged 50 or older with active COVID-19.

J is TRBJ2-6 and V is TRBV7-9; possible D gene TRBD1, 6 bases. This CDR3 contains 15 residues. CDR1 and CDR2 from the germline V gene are SEHNR and FQNEAQ (reference sequence). The germline V and J ends were trimmed by 5 bases and 2 bases, with 10 bases remaining between them. The CDR3 loop reads CASSDRQAGANVLTF. CDR3 nucleotides: TGTGCCAGCAGCGATCGACAGGCTGGGGCCAACGTCCTGACTTTC.

This chain connects TRBV28 to TRBJ2-3; 8 bases map to TRBD1. The germline gives CDR1 MDHEN, CDR2 SYDVKM. Germline trimming cut 1 base from V and 2 bases from J; bases unmatched to any gene: 11. This CDR3 has 18 residues. The DNA of the CDR3 is TGTGCCAGCAGTTTATTAGGGCGACAGGGGAGGCCCACAGATACGCAGTATTTT. It encodes CASSLLGRQGRPTDTQYF.

The V and J genes are TRBV5-5 and TRBJ1-4, with TRBD1 matching over 8 bases. Per germline, CDR1 SGHKS and CDR2 YYEKEE (reference sequence). This CDR3 comprises 16 residues. V dropped 2 bases and J dropped 7; count of bases not matched to a gene: 10. Written as DNA, the CDR3 is TGTGCCAGCAGCTTAGGACAGGGAAGGAATCGTGAAAAACTGTTTTTT. It codes for CASSLGQGRNREKLFF.

V usage is TRBV19 and J usage is TRBJ2-5; D may be TRBD2 (6 bases). Between the trimmed V and J ends, which lost 3 bases and 7 bases, there was a span of 18 bases. The CDR3 runs 15 residues. From germline, CDR1 is LNHDA and CDR2 SQIVND (reference sequence). The CDR3 DNA reads TGTGCCAGTAGTATCACTAGCTGGGGGGATGGGACCCAGTACTTC. It specifies CASSITSWGDGTQYF.

The chain combines TRBV5-4 with TRBJ2-1, with TRBD2 identical over 9 bases. The trim removed 4 bases at V and 9 bases at J, leaving 14 bases unmatched. The CDR3 sequence is 16 residues long. Germline V gene lookup returns CDR1 SGHNT and CDR2 YYREEE (reference sequence). This CDR3 reads CASSRGTSTGPGEQFF. CDR3 nucleotides: TGTGCCAGCAGCCGCGGGACTAGCACCGGTCCTGGTGAGCAGTTCTTC. The complete variable domain, with remaining parts taken from reference TRBV5-4 and TRBJ2-1, reads ETGVTQSPTHLIKTRGQQVTLRCSSQSGHNTVSWYQQALGQGPQFIFQYYREEENGRGNFPPRFSGLQFPNYSSELNVNALELDDSALYLCASSRGTSTGPGEQFFGPGTRLTVL.

The chain carries TRBV3-1 (or the pseudogene TRBV3-2) and TRBJ1-2; 9 nucleotides agree with TRBD1. Germline V gene sequence: CDR1 LGHDT, CDR2 YNNKEL (reference sequence). This CDR3 is 16 amino acids long. V dropped 0 bases and J dropped 4; count of bases not matched to a gene: 6. The CDR3 nucleotides are TGTGCCAGCAGCCAAGAAAGGGACAGGGTTGGCTATGGCTACACCTTC. Translated, it gives CASSQERDRVGYGYTF.

The chain employs TRBV19 and TRBJ1-5, with 7 positions matching TRBD1. The CDR3 is 16 residues long. The germline V gene has CDR1 LNHDA and CDR2 SQIVND (reference sequence). V shed 8 bases and J 6 bases; nucleotides not matched to a gene: 16. As DNA, the CDR3 is TGTGCCAGTGGATGGGACAGTCCCAATGTCGGTCAGCCCCAGCATTTT. Encoded protein: CASGWDSPNVGQPQHF.

The genes are TRBV6-2 or TRBV6-3 and TRBJ2-1, with D unclear. V shed 0 bases and J shed 10 bases, with 10 bases lying between them. In germline, CDR1 is MNHEY, CDR2 SVGEGT. CDR3 length equals 13 residues. CDR3 nucleotide sequence: TGTGCCAGCAGTTACTCGCTGCTATCGGAGCAGTTCTTC. Its translation is CASSYSLLSEQFF.

The count of this clone is one. The CDR3 nucleotides read TGTGCCAGCAGCTTAGGCCCAGGGGAGACCCAGTACTTC. As protein: CASSLGPGETQYF. The chain is built from TRBV11-3 and TRBJ2-5, with D possibly being TRBD1 (5 bases). This CDR3 is built from 13 residues. Germline-derived CDR1 and CDR2 are SGHNT and YENEEA. V dropped 1 base and J dropped 5 bases, with 8 bases sitting between them.

The CDR3 DNA is TGTGCCAGCAGCCAATCCGGGACAGGTCACCACGAGCAGTACTTC. Protein sequence: CASSQSGTGHHEQYF. This chain links TRBV3-1 (or the pseudogene TRBV3-2) with TRBJ2-7, with 8 bases aligning to TRBD1. Trimming at V came to 2 bases and at J to 5 bases, leaving 8 bases not matched to a gene. Germline-derived CDR1 and CDR2 are LGHDT and YNNKEL (reference sequence). CDR3 length equals 15 residues.

This rearrangement joins TRBV6-2 or TRBV6-3 to TRBJ1-6; maybe TRBD1 (6 bases). Germline V lookup: CDR1 MNHEY, CDR2 SVGEGT. This CDR3 is built from 16 residues. V was trimmed by 4 bases and J by 6 bases, leaving 16 bases between them. The CDR3 here is CASSSHGSRGNSPLHF. For the CDR3, the DNA is TGTGCCAGCAGTTCCCACGGGTCCAGGGGTAATTCACCCCTCCACTTT.

This chain uses TRBV3-1 (or the pseudogene TRBV3-2) with TRBJ1-1; no definite D call. This CDR3 has 16 amino acids. The V end was cut by 0 bases, the J end by 3 bases, with 14 bases between. Per germline, CDR1 LGHDT and CDR2 YNNKEL (reference sequence). The CDR3 DNA sequence: TGTGCCAGCAGCCAAGAGCTACCGACAAGAGACACTGAAGCTTTCTTT. Amino acid sequence: CASSQELPTRDTEAFF.

The chain joins TRBV5-6 to TRBJ2-7; D possibly corresponds to TRBD2 (6 bases). Deletions cut 0 bases from V and 2 bases from J, with 9 bases between. In germline, CDR1 is SGHDT, CDR2 YYEEEE. This CDR3 has 14 amino acids. CDR3 sequence: CASSLDRLAYEQYF. The CDR3, as DNA: TGTGCCAGCAGCTTGGACAGACTAGCCTACGAGCAGTACTTC.

The chain carries TRBV9 and TRBJ2-5; no clear D gene. The CDR3 consists of 14 residues. Germline V gives CDR1 SGDLS, CDR2 YYNGEE. V lost 2 bases and J lost 5, with 13 bases in between. Here the CDR3 reads CASSVGGVQETQYF. The CDR3 region has the DNA TGTGCCAGCAGCGTCGGCGGAGTTCAGGAGACCCAGTACTTC. The full variable domain, completed using reference TRBV9 and TRBJ2-5, is DSGVTQTPKHLITATGQRVTLRCSPRSGDLSVYWYQQSLDQGLQFLIQYYNGEERAKGNILERFSAQQFPDLHSELNLSSLELGDSALYFCASSVGGVQETQYFGPGTRLLVL.

The V and J genes are TRBV10-3 and TRBJ1-5, with TRBD1 matching 8 bases. CDR1 ENHRY and CDR2 SYGVKD come from the germline V gene. V was clipped by 11 bases and J by 6 bases; unmatched bases: 6. CDR3 length equals 12 residues. CDR3 amino acids: CAAGGAGQPQHF. CDR3 sequence (DNA): TGTGCCGCAGGGGGCGCGGGTCAGCCCCAGCATTTT.

This clone was detected only once. The chain is built from TRBV6-2 or TRBV6-3 and TRBJ2-1; 9 bases fit TRBD1. Per germline, CDR1 MNHEY and CDR2 SVGEGT. CDR3 length equals 17 residues. J gave up 3 bases and V 6 bases, and 12 bases lay outside the gene matches. CDR3 nucleotide sequence: TGTGCCAGCAGCCTACCAGAATCGACAGGGGGCTACAATGAGCAGTTCTTC. It is translated as CASSLPESTGGYNEQFF.

J is TRBJ1-1 and V is TRBV2; no clear D. The ends were cut back, 6 bases at V and 1 base at J, with 6 bases in the middle. In germline, CDR1 is SNHLY, CDR2 FYNNEI. The CDR3 is 12 residues long. This chain's CDR3 is CASSYENTEAFF. For the CDR3, the DNA is TGTGCCAGCAGCTATGAGAACACTGAAGCTTTCTTT.

This clone came up once. V and J are TRBV24-1 and TRBJ2-1; weak D call: TRBD1 (6 bases). Trimming pared 4 bases from V and 4 bases from J, leaving 16 bases between. CDR3 length: 16 residues. Germline V CDR1 and CDR2: KGHDR, SFDVKD. CDR3 sequence (DNA): TGTGCCACCAGTGACCCAGGGGTGTTAGGGTACAATGAGCAGTTCTTC. Translation: CATSDPGVLGYNEQFF.

This chain joins TRBV27 and TRBJ2-7; TRBD2 matches at 8 bases. The CDR3 sequence is 16 residues long. Germline-derived CDR1 and CDR2 are MNHEY and SMNVEV (reference sequence). J was trimmed by 1 base and V by 4 bases; bases with no gene match: 9. Here the CDR3 reads CASSSPRAGGSYEQYF. CDR3 DNA: TGTGCCAGCAGTTCCCCCAGGGCGGGAGGTTCCTACGAGCAGTACTTC.

V is TRBV13 and J is TRBJ2-3; 12 bases are shared with TRBD2. CDR1 and CDR2 from the germline V gene are PRHDT and FYEKMQ (reference sequence). The CDR3 has 15 amino acids. J gave up 5 bases and V 3 bases, and 3 bases lay outside the gene matches. CDR3 in amino acids: CASSFRLAGEDTQYF. CDR3 sequence (DNA): TGTGCCAGCAGCTTCAGACTAGCGGGAGAAGATACGCAGTATTTT.

The chain recombines TRBV28 with TRBJ1-2; TRBD1 matches at 10 bases. The CDR3 is made up of 14 amino acids. Germline V gene sequence: CDR1 MDHEN, CDR2 SYDVKM. V was clipped by 6 bases and J by 10 bases; unmatched bases: 11. CDR3 DNA sequence: TGTGCCAGCAGCCCGACCGGGACAGGGGAAAACTACACCTTC. Its translation is CASSPTGTGENYTF.

V and J are TRBV5-1 and TRBJ2-1; 7 nucleotides agree with TRBD1. The CDR3 extends over 14 amino acids. Germline loops: CDR1 SGHRS, CDR2 YFSETQ. V was pared by 4 bases and J by 8 bases, with 9 bases of the junction left unmatched. CDR3 amino acids: CASSGDSLGYEQFF. In DNA, the CDR3 is TGCGCCAGCAGCGGGGACAGCCTTGGCTATGAGCAGTTCTTC.

V and J are TRBV15 and TRBJ2-1, with D perhaps matching TRBD1 (5 bases). The CDR3 has 13 residues. The ends were cut back, 0 bases at V and 12 bases at J, with 12 bases in the middle. Germline CDR1 is LNHNV and CDR2 is YYDKDF (reference sequence). As DNA, the CDR3 is TGTGCCACCAGCAGAGATAGGGGTTTGGGGCAGTTCTTC. Amino acid sequence: CATSRDRGLGQFF.

Only one count was recorded for this clone. The rearrangement uses TRBV24-1 and TRBJ2-5; 9 positions agree with TRBD1. The germline V gene encodes CDR1 KGHDR and CDR2 SFDVKD. V dropped 1 base and J dropped 2; count of bases not matched to a gene: 4. This CDR3 has 16 amino acids. CDR3 bases: TGTGCCACCAGTGATTTTCGACAGGGGGTGCAAGAGACCCAGTACTTC. Its protein product is CATSDFRQGVQETQYF.

In regard to this clone: The sample contains more than one DNA sequence encoding this CDR3. This rearrangement joins TRBV6-5 to TRBJ2-3, with unresolved D. CDR1 is MNHEY, CDR2 SVGAGI, per germline. V shed 6 bases and J shed 0 bases, with 4 bases lying between them. CDR3 length equals 12 residues. The CDR3 DNA sequence: TGTGCCAGCAGCGTCAGCACAGATACGCAGTATTTT. Translation: CASSVSTDTQYF.

This clone was found a few times. This rearrangement joins TRBV7-3 to TRBJ2-1; 10 bases line up with TRBD1. CDR3 size: 19 residues. Unmatched junction bases numbered 21, after V lost 5 bases and J lost 8 bases. Germline loops: CDR1 SGHTA, CDR2 FQGTGA. The CDR3, as DNA: TGTGCCAGCAGCCTGACTTTCTTTCGAGACAGGGGGCGCGAGGATGAGCAGTTCTTC. Translation gives CASSLTFFRDRGREDEQFF.

This sequence joins TRBV3-1 (or the pseudogene TRBV3-2) and TRBJ2-5, with a possible D match to TRBD2 (6 bases). Trimming stripped 4 bases from V and 4 bases from J, with 22 bases between. CDR1 is LGHDT and CDR2 is YNNKEL in the germline V gene (reference sequence). This CDR3 has 17 amino acids. The CDR3 loop is CASSLPRVLEGLETQYF. The CDR3 DNA follows: TGTGCCAGCAGCCTGCCCCGAGTTCTGGAGGGGCTAGAGACCCAGTACTTC.

The chain uses TRBV7-9 and TRBJ2-1; D is perhaps TRBD2 (5 bases). CDR1 SEHNR and CDR2 FQNEAQ come from the germline V gene (reference sequence). Trimming took 1 base from V and 3 from J, leaving 10 bases between them. This CDR3 has 15 residues. The CDR3 sequence is CASSLVTGYYNEQFF. The CDR3 DNA follows: TGTGCCAGCAGCTTAGTTACGGGGTACTACAATGAGCAGTTCTTC.

This chain connects TRBV7-3 to TRBJ2-5; 13 nucleotides agree with TRBD2. V dropped 2 bases and J dropped 2; count of bases not matched to a gene: 8. The CDR3 runs 18 residues. The germline gives CDR1 SGHTA, CDR2 FQGTGA. The CDR3: CASSLFGLAGAGQETQYF. Written as DNA, the CDR3 is TGTGCCAGCAGCTTATTCGGACTAGCGGGGGCCGGACAAGAGACCCAGTACTTC.